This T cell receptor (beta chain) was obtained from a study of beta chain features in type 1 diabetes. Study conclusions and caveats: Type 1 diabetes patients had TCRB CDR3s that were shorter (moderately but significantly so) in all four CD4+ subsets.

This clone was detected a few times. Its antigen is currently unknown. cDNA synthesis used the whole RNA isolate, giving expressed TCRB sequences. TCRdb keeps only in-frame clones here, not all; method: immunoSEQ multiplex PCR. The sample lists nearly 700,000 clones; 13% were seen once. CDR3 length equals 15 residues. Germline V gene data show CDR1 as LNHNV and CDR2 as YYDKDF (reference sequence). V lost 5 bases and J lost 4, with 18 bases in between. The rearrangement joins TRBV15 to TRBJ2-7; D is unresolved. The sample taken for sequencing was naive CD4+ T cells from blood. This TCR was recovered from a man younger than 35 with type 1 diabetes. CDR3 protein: CATSVDRASSYEQYF. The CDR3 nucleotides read TGTGCCACCAGCGTGGACCGGGCCTCGAGTTACGAGCAGTACTTC.